This T cell receptor (beta chain) was retrieved from a study of blood T cell repertoires in COVID-19. Study-wide context: PBMCs, B-cell-depleted T cells, or T cells provided the cDNA or gDNA that made up the material.

CDR1 and CDR2 from the germline V gene are SEHNR and FQNEAQ (reference sequence). CDR3 size: 13 residues. The ends were cut back, 1 base at V and 4 bases at J, with 7 bases in the middle. The data were produced by immunoSEQ multiplex PCR, yet TCRdb's version contains in-frame clones alone and is incomplete. The data hold 300,000 to 400,000 clones, with 75% to 90% observed a single time. Sequenced sample: peripheral blood. The chain uses TRBV7-9 and TRBJ2-5; D gene uncertain. The source of this sequence is a woman in her forties or fifties with COVID-19, enrolled during active disease. CDR3 residues: CASSLVIGETQYF. The CDR3 DNA is TGTGCCAGCAGCTTAGTTATCGGAGAGACCCAGTACTTC.